These T cell receptor beta chains were read from a single sample in a study of Ad26.COV2.S vaccination and SARS-CoV-2 variants. The protocol was immunoSEQ multiplex PCR, while the TCRdb copy is restricted to in-frame clones and leaves out a portion. The table has 300,000 to 350,000 clones, 85% to 90% seen once. This material consisted of peripheral blood, taken in a trial of Ad26.COV2.S vaccine versus placebo. These receptors were taken from a person aged 18-60 years who received the Ad26.COV2.S COVID-19 vaccine or a placebo. The CDR3 runs from the conserved cysteine through the conserved F or W. A D gene is named only where the DNA matches it firmly. Clone size is stated in some rows and not others, as once, few, many or a class when expanded.

abundance,d_gene,v_gene,j_gene,CDR3aa,CDR3nt
few,NA,TRBV10-1,TRBJ1-2,CASPESGAGVGNYGYTF,TGCGCCAGCCCAGAGAGTGGGGCAGGTGTTGGTAACTATGGCTACACCTTC
NA,NA,TRBV12-3/TRBV12-4,TRBJ1-3,CASSPWAGNTIYF,TGTGCCAGCAGTCCTTGGGCTGGAAACACCATATATTTT
NA,NA,TRBV7-2,TRBJ1-1,CASSFVRGSNTEAFF,TGTGCCAGCAGCTTCGTTCGGGGGTCGAACACTGAAGCTTTCTTT
NA,TRBD2,TRBV7-9,TRBJ2-3,CASSLNSGRADTQYF,TGTGCCAGCAGCCTAAATAGCGGGAGGGCAGATACGCAGTATTTT
few,NA,TRBV5-1,TRBJ1-5,CASSPGPLAGGNQPQHF,TGCGCCAGCAGCCCCGGACCCTTGGCTGGGGGCAATCAGCCCCAGCATTTT
NA,NA,TRBV28,TRBJ1-5,CASSLPSVAVENQPQHF,TGTGCCAGCAGTCTACCCTCGGTCGCGGTGGAAAATCAGCCCCAGCATTTT
NA,TRBD2,TRBV7-9,TRBJ2-7,CASSFVGTKEQYF,TGTGCCAGCAGCTTCGTTGGGACTAAAGAGCAGTACTTC
NA,NA,TRBV2,TRBJ2-1,CASSEGRAYEQFF,TGTGCCAGCAGTGAAGGACGGGCGTATGAGCAGTTCTTC
NA,TRBD1,TRBV5-1,TRBJ2-1,CASSSDRPEEYNEQFF,TGCGCCAGCAGCTCGGACAGGCCGGAGGAATACAATGAGCAGTTCTTC
NA,NA,TRBV19,TRBJ1-4,CASSNGEKLFF,TGTGCCAGTAGTAATGGTGAAAAACTGTTTTTT
NA,NA,TRBV6-5,TRBJ1-2,CASSYTGPHYGYTF,TGTGCCAGCAGTTATACGGGACCTCACTATGGCTACACCTTC
NA,TRBD1,TRBV18,TRBJ1-2,CASSPSGTGNYGYTF,TGTGCCAGCTCACCGTCCGGGACAGGGAACTATGGCTACACCTTC
NA,NA,TRBV5-4,TRBJ1-6,CASSPGGGSSSPLHF,TGTGCCAGCAGCCCAGGCGGCGGCAGTAGTTCACCCCTCCACTTT
NA,NA,TRBV21-1,TRBJ1-1,CASSPRGAEAFF,TGTGCCAGCAGCCCGCGGGGGGCTGAAGCTTTCTTT
NA,NA,TRBV27,TRBJ1-2,CASSYDSDYGYTF,TGTGCCAGCAGTTACGACAGTGACTATGGCTACACCTTC
NA,NA,TRBV29-1,TRBJ1-3,CSVEDVGESAIYF,TGCAGCGTTGAAGATGTAGGGGAGAGCGCCATATATTTT
once,NA,TRBV5-1,TRBJ2-5,CASSQTLARSETQYF,TGCGCCAGCAGCCAGACGCTAGCGCGATCGGAGACCCAGTACTTC
NA,NA,TRBV25-1,TRBJ1-3,CASSERWADPFSGNTIYF,TGTGCCAGCAGTGAACGATGGGCTGACCCCTTCTCTGGAAACACCATATATTTT
NA,TRBD1,TRBV9,TRBJ1-5,CASSLTGGEGQPQHF,TGTGCCAGCAGTTTGACAGGGGGCGAGGGGCAGCCCCAGCATTTT
NA,TRBD2,TRBV7-3,TRBJ2-3,CASSSTTSGDTDTQYF,TGTGCCAGCAGCTCCACGACTAGCGGAGACACAGATACGCAGTATTTT
once,NA,TRBV28,TRBJ1-2,CASSFPHGTSYGYTF,TGTGCCAGCAGTTTTCCCCATGGGACCTCCTATGGCTACACCTTC
NA,NA,TRBV6-2/TRBV6-3,TRBJ1-4,CASSPAGGLNEKLFF,TGTGCCAGCAGTCCCGCCGGAGGGTTGAATGAAAAACTGTTTTTT
NA,NA,TRBV6-2/TRBV6-3,TRBJ1-1,CASSPTAATEAFF,TGTGCCAGCAGTCCCACTGCGGCCACTGAAGCTTTCTTT
NA,NA,TRBV5-1,TRBJ2-7,CASRAGTATYEQYF,TGCGCCAGCAGGGCCGGGACCGCCACCTACGAGCAGTACTTC
once,TRBD1,TRBV5-6,TRBJ1-1,CASSSWTGLMNTEAFF,TGTGCCAGCAGCTCCTGGACAGGTCTCATGAACACTGAAGCTTTCTTT
NA,TRBD1,TRBV4-3,TRBJ1-1,CASSPHRGLTEAFF,TGCGCCAGCAGCCCTCACAGGGGACTCACTGAAGCTTTCTTT